The 2 T cell receptor beta chains below come from one sample, sequenced in a study of cytomegalovirus exposure and HLA in healthy donors. TCRdb's copy holds only in-frame clones and misses some; the assay was immunoSEQ multiplex PCR. The repertoire holds about 240,000 clones, approximately 86% seen once, with 1% to 1.5% in the top ten. Material for sequencing was PBMCs. Receptor source: a woman in her thirties in good health and CMV-seropositive.

In nucleotides, the CDR3 is TGTGCCAGCACGGACCTCTCAGGGTTATACGAGCAGTACTTC. Encoded protein: CASTDLSGLYEQYF. The gene calls are TRBV28 and TRBJ2-7; possible D gene TRBD1, 5 bases. CDR3 length: 14 amino acids. Trimming pared 7 bases from V and 4 bases from J, leaving 17 bases between. The germline gives CDR1 MDHEN, CDR2 SYDVKM. The full variable domain, its missing parts supplied by reference TRBV28 and TRBJ2-7, is DVKVTQSSRYLVKRTGEKVFLECVQDMDHENMFWYRQDPGLGLRLIYFSYDVKMKEKGDIPEGYSVSREKKERFSLILESASTNQTSMYLCASTDLSGLYEQYFGPGTRLTVT.

The gene calls are TRBV2 and TRBJ1-1, with D possibly matching TRBD1 (6 bases). Looked up from germline, CDR1 is SNHLY and CDR2 is FYNNEI. The CDR3 totals 12 residues. Trimming shortened V by 10 bases and J by 10 bases, and 19 bases separated the two germline ends. In DNA, the CDR3 is TGTGCCACTCTGGCACCGACAGGTCGAGCTTTCTTT. This sequence encodes CATLAPTGRAFF.